This T cell receptor beta chain was captured by sequencing in a study of blood T cell repertoires in COVID-19. The overall study: The United States, Italy and Spain supplied acute and convalescent COVID-19 samples. The analysed material was cDNA or gDNA that came from T cells, B-cell-depleted T cells, or PBMCs.

Methods used by the authors: For nucleated cells, counts were estimated from reference gene primer amplification. The method was immunoSEQ multiplex PCR; TCRdb's version includes in-frame clones alone and lacks a portion of them. V, J and clone size reflect that table, while D and trimming were determined from the DNA. The sample yields around 150,000 clones, roughly 81% seen once. J lost 4 bases, V lost 6 bases, and 14 bases had no gene match. The CDR3 totals 16 residues. Germline V gene sequence: CDR1 MDHEN, CDR2 SYDVKM. Sequencing used peripheral blood. This clonotype was sampled from a woman aged 45-65 years with active or convalescent COVID-19. The V gene is TRBV28, the J gene TRBJ1-1; 7 bases align to TRBD1. The CDR3 sequence is CASRPIPLTGVTEAFF. The CDR3 DNA is TGTGCCAGCAGGCCAATTCCCTTAACAGGGGTCACTGAAGCTTTCTTT.